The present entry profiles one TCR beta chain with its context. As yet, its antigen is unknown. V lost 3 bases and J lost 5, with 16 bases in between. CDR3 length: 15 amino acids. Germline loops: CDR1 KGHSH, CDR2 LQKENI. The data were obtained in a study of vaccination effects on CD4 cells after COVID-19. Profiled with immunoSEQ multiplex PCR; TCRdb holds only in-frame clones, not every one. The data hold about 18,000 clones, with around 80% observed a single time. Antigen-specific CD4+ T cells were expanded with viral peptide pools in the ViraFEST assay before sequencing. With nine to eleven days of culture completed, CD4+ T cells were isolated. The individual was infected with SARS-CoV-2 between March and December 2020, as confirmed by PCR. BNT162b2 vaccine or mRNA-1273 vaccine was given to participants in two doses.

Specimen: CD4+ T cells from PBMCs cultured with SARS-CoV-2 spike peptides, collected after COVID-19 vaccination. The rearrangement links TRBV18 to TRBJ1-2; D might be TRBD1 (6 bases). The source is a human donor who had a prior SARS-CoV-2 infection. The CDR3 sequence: CASSPARQDKYGYTF. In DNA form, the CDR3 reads TGTGCCAGCTCACCCGCCAGACAGGACAAATATGGCTACACCTTC.